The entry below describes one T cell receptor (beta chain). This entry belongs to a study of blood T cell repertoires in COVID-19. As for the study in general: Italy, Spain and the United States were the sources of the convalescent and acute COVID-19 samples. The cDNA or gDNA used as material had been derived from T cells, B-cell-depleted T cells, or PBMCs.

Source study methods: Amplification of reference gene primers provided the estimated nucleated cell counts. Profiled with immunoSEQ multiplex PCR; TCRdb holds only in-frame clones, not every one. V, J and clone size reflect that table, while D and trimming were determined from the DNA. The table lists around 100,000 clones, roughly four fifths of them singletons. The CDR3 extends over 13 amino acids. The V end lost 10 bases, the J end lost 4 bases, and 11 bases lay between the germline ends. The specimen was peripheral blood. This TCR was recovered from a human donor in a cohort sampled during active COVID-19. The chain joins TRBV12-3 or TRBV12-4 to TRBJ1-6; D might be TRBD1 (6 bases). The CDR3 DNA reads TGTGCCACCTCGGACAGATATAATTCACCCCTCCACTTT. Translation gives CATSDRYNSPLHF.